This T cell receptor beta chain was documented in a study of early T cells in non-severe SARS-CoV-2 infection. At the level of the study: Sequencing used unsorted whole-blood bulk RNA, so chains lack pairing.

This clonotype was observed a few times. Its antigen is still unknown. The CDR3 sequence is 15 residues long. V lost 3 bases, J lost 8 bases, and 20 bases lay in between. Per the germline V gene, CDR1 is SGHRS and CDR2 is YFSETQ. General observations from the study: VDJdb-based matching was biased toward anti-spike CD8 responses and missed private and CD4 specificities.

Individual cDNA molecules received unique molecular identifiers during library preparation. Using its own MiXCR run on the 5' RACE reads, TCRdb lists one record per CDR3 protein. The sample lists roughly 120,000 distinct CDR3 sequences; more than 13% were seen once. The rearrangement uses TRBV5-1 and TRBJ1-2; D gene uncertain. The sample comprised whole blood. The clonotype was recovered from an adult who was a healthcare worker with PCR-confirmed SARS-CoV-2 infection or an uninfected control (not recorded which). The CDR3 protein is CASSSLDGGERGYTF. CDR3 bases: TGCGCCAGCAGCTCTCTAGACGGCGGCGAGAGGGGCTACACCTTC.